The 16 T cell receptor beta chains presented below share a single source sample, sequenced in a study of vaccination effects on CD4 cells after COVID-19. These receptors' antigens are unknown. This table comes from immunoSEQ multiplex PCR, and its TCRdb copy is limited to in-frame clones, with some not included. The table records some 70,000 clones, 70% to 80% of them present only once. When less than 11 days of culture had elapsed, CD4+ T cells were isolated. As their vaccination, participants received two doses of either BNT162b2 or mRNA-1273. Material: CD4+ T cells from PBMCs cultured without peptide, obtained after COVID-19 vaccination. The receptors originated from a human donor who received a COVID-19 vaccine.

The CDR3 bases are TGCAGCGTCAGGAGTAGGGGGGGGAGTGAGCAGTTCTTC. Translated: CSVRSRGGSEQFF. This chain joins TRBV29-1 and TRBJ2-1; D may be TRBD2 (7 bases). Trimming left V 6 bases short and J 9 bases short, with 18 bases between. CDR1 and CDR2 (germline): SQVTM, ANQGSEA. The CDR3 totals 13 residues.

CDR3 DNA sequence: TGTGCCAGCTCAACCGGACAGCTTAACTCTGGGGCCAACGTCCTGACTTTC. Its translation: CASSTGQLNSGANVLTF. The chain joins TRBV18 to TRBJ2-6; TRBD1 is a possible D gene (6 bases). V lost 5 bases, J lost 0 bases, and 14 bases lay in between. Per germline, CDR1 KGHSH and CDR2 LQKENI. The CDR3 length is 17 residues.

This rearrangement joins TRBV27 to TRBJ1-5; the match to TRBD1 covers 9 bases. V lost 0 bases and J lost 2; bases outside the gene matches: 5. CDR3 length equals 17 residues. Germline CDR1 reads MNHEY; CDR2 reads SMNVEV (reference sequence). The CDR3 nucleotides are TGTGCCAGCAGTTTATCACCGGGACAGGGCGGCAATCAGCCCCAGCATTTT. This gives the protein CASSLSPGQGGNQPQHF.

This chain uses TRBV18 with TRBJ2-7; possible D gene TRBD1, 5 bases. Trimming stripped 3 bases from V and 3 bases from J, with 15 bases between. CDR3 length equals 15 residues. In germline, CDR1 is KGHSH, CDR2 LQKENI. CDR3 residues: CASSPQGQGFYEQYV. The CDR3, as DNA: TGTGCCAGCTCACCTCAAGGGCAGGGATTCTACGAGCAGTACGTC.

The CDR3 region has the DNA TGTGCCAGCAGACCCGCCGCAGACAGCTTAAAGTTCTTC. Encoded protein: CASRPAADSLKFF. The V call is TRBV12-3 or TRBV12-4, the J call TRBJ2-1; weak D call: TRBD1 (5 bases). The CDR3 spans 13 residues. V gave up 6 bases and J gave up 14 bases, with 20 bases separating them.

The rearrangement links TRBV7-9 to TRBJ1-2; D is unresolved. The CDR3 is 12 residues long. Germline loops: CDR1 SEHNR, CDR2 FQNEAQ (reference sequence). The ends were cut back, 6 bases at V and 3 bases at J, with 8 bases in the middle. CDR3 region: CASRRSDYGYTF. CDR3 bases: TGTGCCAGCAGGCGATCTGACTATGGCTACACCTTC.

The V gene is TRBV11-3, the J gene TRBJ2-3, with a tentative D call TRBD2 (6 bases). V shed 8 bases and J shed 2 bases, with 11 bases lying between them. In germline, CDR1 is SGHNT, CDR2 YENEEA. This CDR3 has 13 residues. The CDR3 here is CASSGGITDTQYF. CDR3 DNA sequence: TGTGCCAGCTCCGGGGGTATCACAGATACGCAGTATTTT.

The chain recombines TRBV29-1 with TRBJ1-3; D not certain. The germline gives CDR1 SQVTM, CDR2 ANQGSEA. Trimming left V 6 bases short and J 4 bases short, with 13 bases between. The length of the CDR3 is 13 residues. This CDR3 reads CSVLEDGGNTIYF. CDR3 DNA sequence: TGCAGCGTCCTCGAGGACGGGGGAAACACCATATATTTT.

The rearrangement links TRBV28 to TRBJ2-3, with D possibly TRBD2 on 7 matching bases. The germline gives CDR1 MDHEN, CDR2 SYDVKM. Trimming pared 10 bases from V and 2 bases from J, leaving 22 bases between. The CDR3 covers 16 residues. Here the CDR3 DNA reads TGTGCCACCCGGAGGGAGGGCCAGGGGTTCACAGATACGCAGTATTTT. Its translation is CATRREGQGFTDTQYF.

V and J are TRBV12-3 or TRBV12-4 and TRBJ1-1, with D uncertain. CDR3 length: 10 amino acids. V was clipped by 3 bases and J by 5 bases, with 1 base between them. In nucleotides, the CDR3 is TGTGCCAGCAGTTTGACTGAAGCTTTCTTT. Translated, it gives CASSLTEAFF.

V and J are TRBV5-1 and TRBJ2-1; 10 bases match TRBD1. Per germline, CDR1 SGHRS and CDR2 YFSETQ. Losses at the gene ends were 4 bases for V and 1 base for J; bases not matched to a gene: 11. The CDR3 is made up of 18 amino acids. This chain's CDR3 is CASSLGQGVVSSYNEQFF. CDR3 DNA sequence: TGCGCCAGCAGCCTCGGACAGGGGGTCGTCTCATCCTACAATGAGCAGTTCTTC.

This chain joins TRBV4-1 and TRBJ1-5, with D possibly being TRBD1 (6 bases). Trimming removed 0 bases from V and 4 bases from J, with 16 bases in between. CDR1 is MGHRA and CDR2 is YSYEKL in the germline V gene. The CDR3 is made up of 17 amino acids. The CDR3 protein is CASSQESLGAGNQPQHF. CDR3 in DNA: TGCGCCAGCAGCCAAGAATCGTTGGGGGCGGGAAATCAGCCCCAGCATTTT.

This CDR3 reads CAISDSGGTNEKLFF. The CDR3, as DNA: TGTGCCATCAGTGATTCAGGGGGGACTAATGAAAAACTGTTTTTT. The rearrangement joins TRBV10-3 to TRBJ1-4, with 7 bases matching TRBD1. The V segment lost 3 bases and the J segment 2 bases; nucleotides outside the gene matches: 3. This CDR3 is built from 15 residues. Looked up from germline, CDR1 is ENHRY and CDR2 is SYGVKD.

The genes are TRBV5-1 and TRBJ1-2, with 7 bases fitting TRBD1. V lost 5 bases, J lost 2 bases, and 3 bases stayed unmatched. This CDR3 is 13 amino acids long. Germline assignment: CDR1 SGHRS and CDR2 YFSETQ. The CDR3 nucleotides read TGCGCCAGCAGTGGAGGGGGCAACTATGGCTACACCTTC. It encodes CASSGGGNYGYTF.

In the case of this clone: This sample also contains other DNA sequences that code for the same CDR3. The V and J genes are TRBV7-9 and TRBJ2-2; the D is unclear. This CDR3 contains 14 residues. The ends were cut back, 1 base at V and 2 bases at J, with 5 bases in the middle. Germline values: CDR1 SEHNR, CDR2 FQNEAQ (reference sequence). The CDR3 spells CASSLGSNTGELFF. Written as DNA, the CDR3 is TGTGCCAGCAGCTTAGGTTCTAACACCGGGGAGCTGTTTTTT.

V is TRBV11-2 and J is TRBJ2-2; tentative D call: TRBD1 (6 bases). The CDR3 runs to 15 residues. The V gene lost 3 bases and the J gene lost 6 bases, with 14 bases spanning the gap. Per the germline V gene, CDR1 is SGHAT and CDR2 is FQNNGV. DNA for the CDR3: TGTGCCAGCAGCTTGTGGACAGATTTTCCCGGGGAGCTGTTTTTT. Protein: CASSLWTDFPGELFF.